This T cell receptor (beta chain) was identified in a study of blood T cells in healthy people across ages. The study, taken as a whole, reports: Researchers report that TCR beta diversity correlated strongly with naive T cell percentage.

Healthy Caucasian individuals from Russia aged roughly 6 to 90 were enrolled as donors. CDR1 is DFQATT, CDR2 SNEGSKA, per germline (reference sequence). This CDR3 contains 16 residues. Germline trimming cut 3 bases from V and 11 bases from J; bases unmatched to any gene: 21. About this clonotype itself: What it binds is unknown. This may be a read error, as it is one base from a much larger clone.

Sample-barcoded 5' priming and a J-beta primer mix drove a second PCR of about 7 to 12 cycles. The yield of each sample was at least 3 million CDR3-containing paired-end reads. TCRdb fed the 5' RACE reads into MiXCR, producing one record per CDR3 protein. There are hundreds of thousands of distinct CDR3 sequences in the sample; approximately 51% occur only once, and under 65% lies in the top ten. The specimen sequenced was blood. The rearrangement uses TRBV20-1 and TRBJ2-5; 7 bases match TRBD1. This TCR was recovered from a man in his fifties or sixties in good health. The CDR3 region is CSARSPLGQDLRIQYF. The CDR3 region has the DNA TGCAGTGCTAGGTCTCCTCTAGGACAGGATCTAAGGATACAGTACTTC.